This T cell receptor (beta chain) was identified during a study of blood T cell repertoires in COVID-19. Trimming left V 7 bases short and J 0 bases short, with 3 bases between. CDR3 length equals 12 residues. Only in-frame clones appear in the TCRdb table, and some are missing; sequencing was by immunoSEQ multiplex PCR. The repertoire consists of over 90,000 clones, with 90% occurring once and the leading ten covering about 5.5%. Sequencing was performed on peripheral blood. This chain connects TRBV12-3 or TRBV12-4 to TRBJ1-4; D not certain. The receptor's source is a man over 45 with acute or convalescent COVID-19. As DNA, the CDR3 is TGTGCCAGCACGGCAACTAATGAAAAACTGTTTTTT. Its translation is CASTATNEKLFF.